One and the same sample provided the 4 T cell receptor beta chains below, sequenced in a study of control samples from healthy donors and cancer patients. Sequencing used immunoSEQ multiplex PCR; TCRdb keeps in-frame clones, though not all of them. The table shows some 130,000 clones, with around 93% occurring only once. Source material: PBMCs. The receptors derive from a man between 50 and 59 years old with head and neck cancer.

The V gene is TRBV19, the J gene TRBJ2-2; D might be TRBD1 (5 bases). This CDR3 contains 15 residues. Germline lookup yields CDR1 LNHDA and CDR2 SQIVND (reference sequence). V gave up 3 bases and J gave up 5 bases, with 13 bases separating them. The CDR3 here is CASSITGPRTGELFF. DNA of the CDR3: TGTGCCAGTAGTATTACAGGCCCCCGAACCGGGGAGCTGTTTTTT.

This rearrangement joins TRBV11-2 to TRBJ2-3; the D gene is possibly TRBD2 (5 bases). CDR1 SGHAT and CDR2 FQNNGV come from the germline V gene. V was clipped by 0 bases and J by 6 bases, with 10 bases between them. CDR3 length equals 14 residues. The CDR3 coding sequence is TGTGCCAGCAGCTTAGATCGTGAGGGCGATACGCAGTATTTT. It encodes CASSLDREGDTQYF.

The chain combines TRBV7-2 with TRBJ2-7; a weak D match, TRBD2 (6 bases). Trimming left V 1 base short and J 2 bases short, with 9 bases between. Per the germline V gene, CDR1 is SGHTA and CDR2 is FQGNSA. This CDR3 is 14 amino acids long. The CDR3 loop reads CASSLGDSPYEQYF. Written as DNA, the CDR3 is TGTGCCAGCAGCTTAGGGGACTCCCCCTACGAGCAGTACTTC.

This chain joins TRBV5-1 and TRBJ1-2; possible D gene TRBD1, 6 bases. The germline V gene encodes CDR1 SGHRS and CDR2 YFSETQ. The germline V and J ends were trimmed by 4 bases and 5 bases, with 18 bases remaining between them. The CDR3 is 15 residues long. This chain's CDR3 is CASSLNPTGRYGYTF. For the CDR3, the DNA is TGCGCCAGCAGCCTTAACCCGACAGGTCGTTATGGCTACACCTTC.